This T cell receptor beta chain was identified in a study of blood T cell repertoires in COVID-19. Study in general: COVID-19 samples, acute and convalescent, were from the United States, Italy and Spain. T cells, B-cell-depleted T cells, or PBMCs provided the cDNA or gDNA that served as material.

Methods used by the authors: Quantification of nucleated cells was approximated via reference gene primer amplification. The protocol was immunoSEQ multiplex PCR, while the TCRdb copy is restricted to in-frame clones and leaves out a portion. For V, J and clone size, that table is used; D and trimming come from the DNA. The sample holds about 50,000 clones, about 85% seen once. The germline V gene encodes CDR1 LNHDA and CDR2 SQIVND (reference sequence). The CDR3 is made up of 17 amino acids. The V gene end was trimmed by 4 bases and the J gene end by 5 bases; junction bases not matched to a gene: 13. In its sample, this clone was seen a few times.

This clonotype was sampled from a human donor in a cohort sampled during active COVID-19. The sample consisted of peripheral blood. The chain employs TRBV19 and TRBJ2-7, with TRBD2 matching 11 bases. The CDR3 here is CASSSLFLAGGSNEQYF. The CDR3 DNA is TGTGCCAGTAGTAGCCTCTTTCTAGCGGGAGGTTCCAACGAGCAGTACTTC.